This T cell receptor beta chain derives from a study of Graves' ophthalmopathy and Graves' hyperthyroidism. Findings and limits, study-wide: The model's prediction of ophthalmopathy progression had approximately 71% sensitivity and 72% to 80% specificity. Clonotypes were expanded in thyroid at above 0.001 frequency, and most also appeared in blood.

This clonotype was seen at least ten times. No antigen is known for it. Each donor who had ophthalmopathy showed moderate-to-severe activity, a CAS of ≥3, a NOSPECS of ≥4, and a duration under 3 months. CDR3 length equals 19 residues. Germline CDR1 SEHNR, CDR2 FQNEAQ (reference sequence). With 5 bases clipped from V and 4 bases from J, the junction kept 16 bases outside the gene matches. Amplifying from RNA transcripts, the study obtained TCR beta CDR3 regions. RT-PCR in the first round used HTBI primers; a second-round multiplex PCR followed. TCRdb fed the multiplex PCR reads into MiXCR, producing one record per CDR3 protein. The table lists about 700,000 distinct CDR3 sequences, 35% to 45% of them singletons, with about 3.3% in the top ten.

This sequence was found in an adult man with Graves' ophthalmopathy. Specimen: peripheral blood. V and J are TRBV7-9 and TRBJ2-6; 8 bases match TRBD1. In DNA form, the CDR3 reads TGTGCCAGCAGCCCTGGACAGGGCGCCGGAAAGGCGGGGGCCAACGTCCTGACTTTC. This encodes CASSPGQGAGKAGANVLTF.